The 26 T cell receptor beta chains presented below share a single source sample, sequenced in a study of blood T cell repertoires in COVID-19. Libraries were prepared by immunoSEQ multiplex PCR; TCRdb keeps only in-frame clonotypes and omits some of them. The data hold approximately 350,000 clones, with more than 80% observed a single time. Material: PBMCs or T cells enriched from blood (not recorded which). These receptors all stem from a man aged 18 to 30 who had recovered from COVID-19.

This rearrangement joins TRBV7-9 to TRBJ2-7, with 8 bases that match TRBD1. The CDR3 is 13 amino acids. Losses at the gene ends were 6 bases for V and 6 bases for J; bases not matched to a gene: 7. The germline V gene has CDR1 SEHNR and CDR2 FQNEAQ (reference sequence). As DNA, the CDR3 is TGTGCCAGCAGACTGGACAGGGACCCCGAGCAGTACTTC. Residues: CASRLDRDPEQYF. Drawing the rest from reference TRBV7-9 and TRBJ2-7, the complete variable domain is DTGVSQNPRHKITKRGQNVTFRCDPISEHNRLYWYRQTLGQGPEFLTYFQNEAQLEKSRLLSDRFSAERPKGSFSTLEIQRTEQGDSAMYLCASRLDRDPEQYFGPGTRLTVT.

J is TRBJ2-1 and V is TRBV28, with 13 nucleotides matching TRBD2. Germline V CDR1 and CDR2: MDHEN, SYDVKM. Trimming cost V 6 bases and J 2 bases; bases outside gene matches: 10. The CDR3 contains 18 residues. The CDR3 DNA reads TGTGCCAGCAGCCGACTAGCGGGGGGCTTCCGGGCCTACAATGAGCAGTTCTTC. Residues: CASSRLAGGFRAYNEQFF.

The rearrangement links TRBV6-5 to TRBJ1-1, with D perhaps TRBD1 (6 bases). This CDR3 has 14 amino acids. V shed 5 bases and J shed 1 base, with 11 bases lying between them. The germline V gene encodes CDR1 MNHEY and CDR2 SVGAGI. In DNA form, the CDR3 reads TGTGCCAGCAGTCAGGGGTGGAAGAACACTGAAGCTTTCTTT. This codes for CASSQGWKNTEAFF.

The J gene is TRBJ1-2, the V gene TRBV27; maybe TRBD1 (6 bases). V lost 6 bases and J 4 bases, leaving 12 bases between the germline ends. The CDR3 loop spans 13 amino acids. CDR1 is MNHEY, CDR2 SMNVEV, per germline (reference sequence). In nucleotides, the CDR3 is TGTGCCAGCAGCCTCGACAGGTCCTATGGCTACACCTTC. It yields the protein CASSLDRSYGYTF.

The rearrangement links TRBV7-2 to TRBJ2-7; D unresolved. CDR3 length: 14 amino acids. Germline V lookup: CDR1 SGHTA, CDR2 FQGNSA. Trimming left V 1 base short and J 2 bases short, with 9 bases between. CDR3 bases: TGTGCCAGCAGCTTAGGGGTAGCTGCCTACGAGCAGTACTTC. This gives the protein CASSLGVAAYEQYF.

The chain has TRBV7-3 and TRBJ2-5, with D unclear. This CDR3 contains 15 residues. V gave up 1 base and J gave up 2 bases, with 11 bases separating them. Germline V gene sequence: CDR1 SGHTA, CDR2 FQGTGA. The CDR3 loop is CASSLSAGLQETQYF. The CDR3 nucleotides read TGTGCCAGCAGCTTAAGCGCAGGTCTGCAAGAGACCCAGTACTTC.

The chain has TRBV7-9 and TRBJ2-2; D remains ambiguous. Germline loops: CDR1 SEHNR, CDR2 FQNEAQ (reference sequence). The CDR3 runs 15 residues. V lost 3 bases and J lost 4, with 12 bases in between. The CDR3 DNA sequence: TGTGCCAGCAGCTTCCGACGCCCGGGCACCGGGGAGCTGTTTTTT. Translation gives CASSFRRPGTGELFF.

The rearrangement uses TRBV7-3 and TRBJ1-1; 7 bases line up with TRBD1. The CDR3 has 15 residues. Germline V gene data show CDR1 as SGHTA and CDR2 as FQGTGA. The V and J ends lost 5 bases and 5 bases, in that order; junction bases with no gene match: 11. CDR3 sequence reads: CASSKTGERDTEAFF. DNA of the CDR3: TGTGCCAGCAGCAAAACAGGGGAACGGGATACTGAAGCTTTCTTT.

V and J are TRBV11-2 and TRBJ1-2; D remains ambiguous. This CDR3 is built from 14 residues. Per germline, CDR1 SGHAT and CDR2 FQNNGV. Trimming removed 1 base from V and 2 bases from J, with 8 bases in between. DNA for the CDR3: TGTGCCAGCAGCTTAGTTGAGGGAAACTATGGCTACACCTTC. Translation gives CASSLVEGNYGYTF. The entire variable domain, with the rest obtained from reference TRBV11-2 and TRBJ1-2, is as follows: EAGVAQSPRYKIIEKRQSVAFWCNPISGHATLYWYQQILGQGPKLLIQFQNNGVVDDSQLPKDRFSAERLKGVDSTLKIQPAKLEDSAVYLCASSLVEGNYGYTFGSGTRLTVV.

The rearrangement joins TRBV19 to TRBJ2-7, with D possibly TRBD2 on 6 matching bases. Trimming left V 3 bases short and J 1 base short, with 13 bases between. Germline V CDR1 and CDR2: LNHDA, SQIVND (reference sequence). The CDR3 covers 15 residues. CDR3 in amino acids: CASSISVGGSYEQYF. The CDR3 DNA reads as TGTGCCAGTAGTATTTCGGTAGGAGGGTCCTACGAGCAGTACTTC.

J is TRBJ2-5 and V is TRBV9; no clear D gene. This CDR3 comprises 13 residues. V lost 4 bases to trimming and J lost 2 bases, with 9 bases between them. Germline V gene lookup returns CDR1 SGDLS and CDR2 YYNGEE. This chain's CDR3 is CASSPTTQETQYF. CDR3 nucleotides: TGTGCCAGCAGCCCTACGACTCAAGAGACCCAGTACTTC.

This clone was seen a few times. The rearrangement joins TRBV5-5 to TRBJ2-7; the match to TRBD1 covers 9 bases. The ends lost 3 bases at V and 4 bases at J; junction bases unmatched: 11. The V gene's germline CDR1 is SGHKS and CDR2 YYEKEE (reference sequence). This CDR3 has 16 amino acids. CDR3 DNA sequence: TGTGCCAGCAGCTCGGCTGGGGGACAGGGAGGGTACGAGCAGTACTTC. Its translation: CASSSAGGQGGYEQYF.

This chain connects TRBV7-6 to TRBJ2-7; no clear D gene. CDR1 and CDR2 from the germline V gene are SGHVS and FNYEAQ. V dropped 1 base and J dropped 2 bases, with 12 bases sitting between them. The CDR3 totals 15 residues. CDR3 sequence: CASSLGAIRTYEQYF. CDR3 DNA sequence: TGTGCCAGCAGCTTAGGGGCTATCCGAACCTACGAGCAGTACTTC.

The chain combines TRBV4-3 with TRBJ1-2, with D possibly being TRBD1 (5 bases). Germline-derived CDR1 and CDR2 are LGHNA and YSLEER. There are 14 residues in the CDR3. The V end lost 0 bases, the J end lost 5 bases, and 10 bases lay between the germline ends. CDR3 sequence reads: CASSQDPRGYGYTF. CDR3 sequence (DNA): TGCGCCAGCAGCCAAGATCCCCGGGGGTATGGCTACACCTTC.

The chain links TRBV2 to TRBJ1-4; maybe TRBD1 (6 bases). V lost 11 bases and J lost 5, with 18 bases in between. Germline lookup yields CDR1 SNHLY and CDR2 FYNNEI. This CDR3 region has 14 residues. CDR3 nucleotide sequence: TGTGCCGGACGACAGGAGGTAAACAATGAAAAACTGTTTTTT. Translating gives CAGRQEVNNEKLFF.

The chain links TRBV9 to TRBJ1-6, with 8 bases lining up with TRBD1. V shed 4 bases and J 7 bases; nucleotides not matched to a gene: 7. The CDR3 contains 15 residues. Germline CDR1 is SGDLS and CDR2 is YYNGEE. The chain's CDR3 is CASSFTGQGNSPLHF. CDR3 nucleotides: TGTGCCAGCAGCTTCACCGGACAGGGCAATTCACCCCTCCACTTT.

This chain links TRBV7-2 with TRBJ1-6, with 7 nucleotides matching TRBD1. The CDR3 has 16 amino acids. The germline CDR1 and CDR2 sequences are SGHTA and FQGNSA. V gave up 3 bases and J gave up 6 bases; unmatched junction bases: 8. As DNA, the CDR3 is TGTGCCAGCAGCTTCCATCAGACAGGGTTTAATTCACCCCTCCACTTT. Protein product: CASSFHQTGFNSPLHF.

This sequence joins TRBV11-1 and TRBJ2-1; TRBD2 aligns across 10 bases. Germline lookup yields CDR1 SGHAT and CDR2 FQDESV (reference sequence). The CDR3 extends over 18 amino acids. The V and J ends lost 0 bases and 6 bases, in that order; junction bases with no gene match: 11. CDR3: CASSLASHSGGRLNEQFF. The CDR3 DNA reads as TGTGCCAGCAGCTTAGCCTCCCATAGCGGGGGGCGCCTCAATGAGCAGTTCTTC.

The V gene is TRBV21-1, the J gene TRBJ1-2; the DNA was not used to check the table's D call, TRBD1. TRBV21-1 is a pseudogene locus. This CDR3 has 14 amino acids. The CDR3 DNA follows: TGTGCCAGCCGGCGGGACAGGGGTGGCTATGGCTACACCTTC. As protein: CASRRDRGGYGYTF.

V usage is TRBV18 and J usage is TRBJ1-2; D perhaps matches TRBD1 (5 bases). Trimming shortened V by 4 bases and J by 7 bases, and 16 bases separated the two germline ends. CDR3 size: 14 residues. Looked up from germline, CDR1 is KGHSH and CDR2 is LQKENI. The CDR3 nucleotides are TGTGCCAGCTCACTTTCCGGGGGTATGAGTGGCTACACCTTC. It translates to CASSLSGGMSGYTF. Based on the CDR3 plus reference TRBV18 and TRBJ1-2, the full variable domain is NAGVMQNPRHLVRRRGQEARLRCSPMKGHSHVYWYRQLPEEGLKFMVYLQKENIIDESGMPKERFSAEFPKEGPSILRIQQVVRGDSAAYFCASSLSGGMSGYTFGSGTRLTVV.

V and J are TRBV9 and TRBJ2-7; TRBD1 matches 8 bases. CDR3 size: 14 residues. J gave up 4 bases and V 2 bases, and 5 bases lay outside the gene matches. CDR1 is SGDLS, CDR2 YYNGEE, per germline. DNA of the CDR3: TGTGCCAGCAGCGTTGGGACAGGACCTTACGAGCAGTACTTC. Translating it yields CASSVGTGPYEQYF. Using reference TRBV9 and TRBJ2-7 for the parts outside the CDR3, the full variable domain is DSGVTQTPKHLITATGQRVTLRCSPRSGDLSVYWYQQSLDQGLQFLIQYYNGEERAKGNILERFSAQQFPDLHSELNLSSLELGDSALYFCASSVGTGPYEQYFGPGTRLTVT.

The CDR3 nucleotides are TGTGCCAGCAGCTTAGCGCCAACTTCTAACACTGAAGCTTTCTTT. This sequence encodes CASSLAPTSNTEAFF. The rearrangement joins TRBV7-9 to TRBJ1-1, with D unclear. This CDR3 is 15 amino acids long. V was trimmed by 0 bases and J by 2 bases, leaving 10 bases between them. Looked up from germline, CDR1 is SEHNR and CDR2 is FQNEAQ (reference sequence).

The chain employs TRBV7-9 and TRBJ2-7, with TRBD1 matching over 7 bases. Germline V CDR1 and CDR2: SEHNR, FQNEAQ (reference sequence). The J segment lost 5 bases and the V segment lost 1 base, leaving 5 bases of the junction unmatched. The CDR3 consists of 14 residues. As DNA, the CDR3 is TGTGCCAGCAGCTTAGGAGGGGGCCAAGACGAGCAGTACTTC. Translation gives CASSLGGGQDEQYF.

The V gene is TRBV11-2, the J gene TRBJ1-1, with TRBD1 identical over 9 bases. Trimming at V came to 1 base and at J to 7 bases, leaving 7 bases not matched to a gene. The CDR3 covers 15 residues. Germline V CDR1 and CDR2: SGHAT, FQNNGV. As DNA, the CDR3 is TGTGCCAGCAGCTTAGCGGGGGACAGGGTAGGTGAAGCTTTCTTT. Translation gives CASSLAGDRVGEAFF.

The chain combines TRBV4-1 with TRBJ1-2; D is undetermined. This CDR3 has 15 amino acids. Germline V CDR1 and CDR2: MGHRA, YSYEKL. V was pared by 0 bases and J by 4 bases, with 12 bases between. The CDR3 region has the DNA TGCGCCAGCAGCCAAGAGACTACAGCGGGCTATGGCTACACCTTC. Translation gives CASSQETTAGYGYTF.

The chain is built from TRBV7-9 and TRBJ1-1, with 9 bases lining up with TRBD1. The CDR3 covers 15 residues. Germline CDR1 and CDR2: SEHNR and FQNEAQ (reference sequence). J was trimmed by 4 bases and V by 5 bases; bases with no gene match: 8. The CDR3 sequence: CASSPTQGQGTEAFF. DNA of the CDR3: TGTGCCAGCAGCCCCACTCAGGGACAGGGCACTGAAGCTTTCTTT.